This T cell receptor (beta chain) was identified during a study of blood T cells in healthy people across ages. For the second PCR, which ran for about 7 to 11 cycles, a sample-barcoded 5' primer and a J-beta primer mix were used. Via MiXCR, TCRdb re-called the 5' RACE reads, giving one row per CDR3 protein. The sample lists more than 1.4 million distinct CDR3 sequences, about 40% seen once, with roughly 7.9% in the top ten. Germline assignment: CDR1 ENHRY and CDR2 SYGVKD. Trimming shortened V by 6 bases and J by 4 bases, and 11 bases separated the two germline ends. CDR3 size: 13 residues. Sequencing was performed on blood. The chain has TRBV10-3 and TRBJ2-3; no firm D call. The TCR sequence derives from a woman between 18 and 30 years old in good health. CDR3 amino acids: CAISPRTADTQYF. Here the CDR3 DNA reads TGTGCCATCAGCCCTAGGACGGCAGATACGCAGTATTTT.